The T cell receptor beta chain under discussion was sequenced for a study of cytomegalovirus exposure and HLA in healthy donors. Whole-study context: The 120 validation repertoires used the same platform as the roughly 700 first-cohort repertoires (as reported by a later analysis). Notes on the study in general: Within the 100 to 150 validation repertoires, first-cohort TCR clusters tended to co-occur, according to a later analysis. In vitro assays verified that a few CMV-associated chains recognized CMV antigens specifically. Cytomegalovirus-associated status was assigned to 164 TCR beta chains.

Turning to this clone: Its target is not known. Within the sample, other DNA sequences also encode this same CDR3.

Germline CDR1 MNHEY, CDR2 SVGAGI. The CDR3 spans 13 residues. Between the trimmed V and J ends, which lost 0 bases and 4 bases, there was a span of 7 bases. Here immunoSEQ multiplex PCR was the method, and the copy in TCRdb shows in-frame clones only, minus some. The data hold 150,000 to 200,000 clones, with roughly nine tenths observed a single time. The chain links TRBV6-5 to TRBJ2-7; no clear D gene. The sequenced sample consisted of PBMCs. The TCR was taken from a woman under 40 in good health and CMV-seronegative. CDR3: CASSYSLGYEQYF. CDR3 DNA sequence: TGTGCCAGCAGTTACTCTCTAGGATACGAGCAGTACTTC.